These 24 T cell receptor beta chains came from one sample sequenced in a study of blood T cell repertoires in COVID-19. The data were produced by immunoSEQ multiplex PCR, yet TCRdb's version contains in-frame clones alone and is incomplete. The top ten clones hold roughly 29% of a sample with around 47,000 clones, 81% of them seen once. The sequencing sample was made of peripheral blood. These receptors all come from a woman older than 75 with COVID-19, enrolled during active disease.

The chain combines TRBV6-5 with TRBJ1-1; 7 nucleotides align to TRBD1. Germline V lookup: CDR1 MNHEY, CDR2 SVGAGI. With V trimmed by 2 bases and J by 1 base, 7 bases remained unmatched. This CDR3 region has 16 residues. The CDR3 DNA reads TGTGCCAGCAGTTACGGCCGACAGGGCGGGAACACTGAAGCTTTCTTT. Its translation: CASSYGRQGGNTEAFF.

This clone was found many times. This chain joins TRBV12-5 and TRBJ2-7; TRBD1 is a possible D gene (5 bases). The CDR3 totals 12 residues. V shed 6 bases and J shed 5 bases, with 11 bases lying between them. The germline V gene encodes CDR1 LGHNT and CDR2 FRNRAP. The CDR3 bases are TGTGCTAGTGGCACGACAGTAAACGAGCAGTACTTC. It translates to CASGTTVNEQYF.

The chain has TRBV27 and TRBJ2-7; 7 positions match TRBD2. The CDR3 loop spans 15 amino acids. Per germline, CDR1 MNHEY and CDR2 SMNVEV (reference sequence). Unmatched junction bases numbered 6, after V lost 4 bases and J lost 0 bases. The CDR3 spells CASSSLARSSYEQYF. CDR3 coding DNA: TGTGCCAGCAGTTCACTAGCGCGCAGCTCCTACGAGCAGTACTTC.

DNA of the CDR3: TGTGCCAGCAGTTCCGGCAGGGGAGATGAAAAACTGTTTTTT. Its protein is CASSSGRGDEKLFF. J is TRBJ1-4 and V is TRBV6-6; a possible D gene is TRBD1 (6 bases). The ends were cut back, 4 bases at V and 6 bases at J, with 12 bases in the middle. The CDR3 spans 14 residues. CDR1 is MNHNY and CDR2 is SVGAGI in the germline V gene (reference sequence).

This chain uses TRBV3-1 (or the pseudogene TRBV3-2) with TRBJ1-5, with 8 bases aligning to TRBD1. The CDR3 length is 13 residues. Unmatched junction bases numbered 3, after V lost 5 bases and J lost 6 bases. CDR1 and CDR2 (germline): LGHDT, YNNKEL (reference sequence). This CDR3 reads CASSLQGGQPQHF. The CDR3 DNA is TGTGCCAGCAGCTTACAGGGGGGTCAGCCCCAGCATTTT.

This clone occurred a few times. The J gene is TRBJ2-3, the V gene TRBV9; TRBD2 is a possible D gene (6 bases). V shed 0 bases and J shed 0 bases, with 20 bases lying between them. The germline gives CDR1 SGDLS, CDR2 YYNGEE. This CDR3 comprises 19 residues. CDR3 region: CASSVATRLADLSTDTQYF. The CDR3 DNA reads as TGTGCCAGCAGCGTAGCGACCAGGTTAGCGGACCTTAGCACAGATACGCAGTATTTT.

The gene calls are TRBV6-5 and TRBJ1-1, with D possibly TRBD1 on 6 matching bases. V was clipped by 5 bases and J by 1 base, with 14 bases between them. The germline CDR1 and CDR2 sequences are MNHEY and SVGAGI. This CDR3 region has 15 residues. CDR3 amino acids: CASSTYAGENTEAFF. CDR3 sequence (DNA): TGTGCCAGCAGTACATACGCAGGGGAGAACACTGAAGCTTTCTTT.

The chain links TRBV10-3 to TRBJ1-1; 7 bases match TRBD1. CDR1 is ENHRY, CDR2 SYGVKD, per germline. After removal of 3 bases from V and 5 bases from J, the junction contained 6 bases not matched to a gene. CDR3 size: 14 residues. This chain's CDR3 is CAISDPGGRTEAFF. The CDR3 bases are TGTGCCATCAGTGACCCAGGGGGGCGGACTGAAGCTTTCTTT.

The chain is built from TRBV19 and TRBJ1-5; tentatively, D is TRBD1 (5 bases). Germline V gene sequence: CDR1 LNHDA, CDR2 SQIVND (reference sequence). The CDR3 totals 17 residues. Deletions cut 3 bases from V and 2 bases from J, with 17 bases between. CDR3 protein: CASSIPGGVPGNQPQHF. CDR3 bases: TGTGCCAGTAGTATTCCAGGAGGGGTCCCCGGCAATCAGCCCCAGCATTTT.

The chain is built from TRBV6-5 and TRBJ2-1; 10 nucleotides line up with TRBD2. CDR1 and CDR2 from the germline V gene are MNHEY and SVGAGI. CDR3 length: 15 residues. Trimming cost V 6 bases and J 5 bases; bases outside gene matches: 7. The CDR3 spells CASSTKSGRDNEQFF. In DNA, the CDR3 is TGTGCCAGCAGCACTAAAAGCGGGAGGGACAATGAGCAGTTCTTC.

CDR3 amino acids: CASSYNAGGGQETQYF. In DNA form, the CDR3 reads TGCGCCAGCAGCTATAATGCAGGGGGCGGACAAGAGACCCAGTACTTC. V gene TRBV5-1 combines with J gene TRBJ2-5, with TRBD1 identical over 8 bases. Unmatched junction bases numbered 9, after V lost 3 bases and J lost 2 bases. This CDR3 spans 16 amino acids. Germline V gene lookup returns CDR1 SGHRS and CDR2 YFSETQ.

The chain recombines TRBV19 with TRBJ1-2; no clear D. Germline V gene data show CDR1 as LNHDA and CDR2 as SQIVND (reference sequence). V gave up 4 bases and J gave up 3 bases, with 9 bases separating them. The CDR3 has 13 amino acids. CDR3 nucleotide sequence: TGTGCCAGTAGTACCTTTCCGTACTATGGCTACACCTTC. Translated: CASSTFPYYGYTF.

CDR3 nucleotides: TGTGCCAGCAGCCTTCGGACAGGGTGGCAAGAGACCCAGTACTTC. Amino acids: CASSLRTGWQETQYF. The V call is TRBV3-1 (or the pseudogene TRBV3-2), the J call TRBJ2-5; 8 positions agree with TRBD1. Germline V lookup: CDR1 LGHDT, CDR2 YNNKEL (reference sequence). V dropped 4 bases and J dropped 2; count of bases not matched to a gene: 6. The CDR3 is made up of 15 amino acids.

The rearrangement joins TRBV5-1 to TRBJ2-2, with 10 bases identical to TRBD2. V lost 7 bases to trimming and J lost 2 bases; unmatched junction nucleotides: 8. CDR1 and CDR2 from the germline V gene are SGHRS and YFSETQ. There are 16 residues in the CDR3. This CDR3 is CASSETSGTNTGELFF. CDR3 DNA: TGCGCCAGCTCCGAAACTAGCGGGACTAACACCGGGGAGCTGTTTTTT.

The gene calls are TRBV9 and TRBJ1-6, with 8 bases fitting TRBD1. V lost 4 bases, J lost 5 bases, and 5 bases stayed unmatched. The CDR3 extends over 15 amino acids. Looked up from germline, CDR1 is SGDLS and CDR2 is YYNGEE. As DNA, the CDR3 is TGTGCCAGCAGCTTTCGACAGGGGAATAATTCACCCCTCCACTTT. It translates to CASSFRQGNNSPLHF. Supplemented by reference TRBV9 and TRBJ1-6, the full variable domain reads DSGVTQTPKHLITATGQRVTLRCSPRSGDLSVYWYQQSLDQGLQFLIQYYNGEERAKGNILERFSAQQFPDLHSELNLSSLELGDSALYFCASSFRQGNNSPLHFGNGTRLTVT.

V is TRBV28 and J is TRBJ2-7; 9 bases are shared with TRBD1. Trimming removed 7 bases from V and 7 bases from J; junction bases left unmatched: 11. Germline V gives CDR1 MDHEN, CDR2 SYDVKM. The CDR3 is 14 amino acids. The CDR3 DNA follows: TGTGCCAGCACACGGGGACAGGGTCTACGGGAGCAGTACTTC. Protein sequence: CASTRGQGLREQYF. Combining the CDR3 with reference TRBV28 and TRBJ2-7 gives the whole variable domain DVKVTQSSRYLVKRTGEKVFLECVQDMDHENMFWYRQDPGLGLRLIYFSYDVKMKEKGDIPEGYSVSREKKERFSLILESASTNQTSMYLCASTRGQGLREQYFGPGTRLTVT.

The chain is built from TRBV18 and TRBJ1-1; tentative D call: TRBD1 (6 bases). Germline CDR1 is KGHSH and CDR2 is LQKENI. CDR3 length equals 15 residues. Trimming removed 1 base from V and 4 bases from J, with 13 bases in between. The CDR3 is CASSPQVRGFTEAFF. In DNA form, the CDR3 reads TGTGCCAGCTCACCACAGGTTAGGGGGTTCACTGAAGCTTTCTTT.

Concerning this clone itself: Additional DNA sequences in this sample encode the identical CDR3. The chain carries TRBV2 and TRBJ1-5; D perhaps matches TRBD1 (5 bases). CDR3 size: 13 residues. Germline V gives CDR1 SNHLY, CDR2 FYNNEI. Between the trimmed V and J ends, which lost 3 bases and 7 bases, there was a span of 10 bases. CDR3 region: CASSEQGGQPQHF. In DNA, the CDR3 is TGTGCCAGCAGTGAGCAGGGTGGGCAGCCCCAGCATTTT.

The chain joins TRBV7-2 to TRBJ2-7, with 9 bases fitting TRBD1. With V trimmed by 4 bases and J by 3 bases, 4 bases remained unmatched. This CDR3 is 14 amino acids long. The germline CDR1 and CDR2 sequences are SGHTA and FQGNSA. CDR3 nucleotide sequence: TGTGCCAGCAGCTCCGGGACAGGGTACTACGAGCAGTACTTC. Protein: CASSSGTGYYEQYF.

CDR3 loop: CASSLVKGAGLGVVNTEAFF. CDR3 nucleotides: TGTGCCAGCAGCCTCGTGAAGGGGGCTGGGTTGGGGGTGGTGAACACTGAAGCTTTCTTT. The chain employs TRBV28 and TRBJ1-1, with 7 bases that match TRBD1. There are 20 residues in the CDR3. The J segment lost 0 bases and the V segment lost 6 bases, leaving 22 bases of the junction unmatched. Germline V gene data show CDR1 as MDHEN and CDR2 as SYDVKM.

The chain joins TRBV14 to TRBJ1-1, with D unclear. CDR3 length equals 13 residues. V dropped 3 bases and J dropped 6 bases, with 11 bases sitting between them. Germline CDR1 reads SGHDN; CDR2 reads FVKESK. CDR3 nucleotide sequence: TGTGCCAGCAGCCAGACCCGGGGATCTGAAGCTTTCTTT. Translating gives CASSQTRGSEAFF.

The sample holds one count of this clone. Its ends do not fully match the called genes, so a read error is possible. The V gene is TRBV6-4, the J gene TRBJ2-3; 8 nucleotides agree with TRBD2. This CDR3 is built from 14 residues. From germline, CDR1 is MRHNA and CDR2 SNTAGT. In nucleotides, the CDR3 is TGTGCCAGCAGTGCGAGCGGGAGCAGAGATACGCAGTATTTT. Amino acids: CASSASGSRDTQYF.

As to this clone: Distinct nucleotide sequences in the sample also encode this CDR3. The chain uses TRBV7-8 and TRBJ1-2, with a possible D match to TRBD1 (5 bases). The germline V and J ends were trimmed by 1 base and 4 bases, with 19 bases remaining between them. Germline V gene sequence: CDR1 SGHVS, CDR2 FQNEAQ. The CDR3 sequence is 17 residues long. The CDR3 spells CASSLEGGRTRPYGYTF. As DNA, the CDR3 is TGTGCCAGCAGCTTAGAGGGAGGCCGGACAAGGCCCTATGGCTACACCTTC.

This sequence joins TRBV5-1 and TRBJ1-3, with D possibly matching TRBD1 (6 bases). Germline CDR1 is SGHRS and CDR2 is YFSETQ. Trimming cost V 4 bases and J 0 bases, with 14 bases left between them. The CDR3 has 16 amino acids. The CDR3 DNA is TGCGCCAGCAGCCTAACGACAGGAGACTCTGGAAACACCATATATTTT. Encoded protein: CASSLTTGDSGNTIYF.